These T cell receptor beta chains were read from a single sample in a study of long-term antiretroviral therapy in people with HIV. The assay was immunoSEQ multiplex PCR, and TCRdb's table has in-frame clones only and misses some. The table includes roughly 13,000 clones, around 77% detected once. This specimen consisted of unsorted PBMCs, obtained 1.3 years after starting antiretroviral therapy. These receptors all come from a woman aged 18-29 years with HIV. Each CDR3 is given with its conserved first and last residue. D genes are given only for firm matches. A row's size may be missing; if present it is once, few, many or a size class.

d_call	clone_size	j_call	v_call	cdr3_nt	cdr3_aa
-	medium-sized	TRBJ1-2	TRBV19	TGTGCCAGTAGTATAGATCTGAGGGGCTACAACTATGGCTACACCTTC	CASSIDLRGYNYGYTF
-	-	TRBJ2-1	TRBV30	TGTGCCTGGAGTGCGGGGAGCTCCTACAATGAGCAGTTCTTC	CAWSAGSSYNEQFF
-	-	TRBJ2-3	TRBV2	TGTGCCAGCAGTGAAACAGGGAACTCAGATACGCAGTATTTT	CASSETGNSDTQYF
TRBD1	-	TRBJ2-5	TRBV10-3	TGTGCCATCAGTGAGTCCCGGGACAGTCAAGAGACCCAGTACTTC	CAISESRDSQETQYF
TRBD1	-	TRBJ1-1	TRBV10-3	TGTGCCATCAGATGGGACAGGGAGAACACTGAAGCTTTCTTT	CAIRWDRENTEAFF
-	-	TRBJ1-5	TRBV28	TGTGCCAGCAGTAGCGACCGGTATAGCAATCAGCCCCAGCATTTT	CASSSDRYSNQPQHF
TRBD2	-	TRBJ2-2	TRBV5-1	TGCGCCAGCAGCAAGAGAACTAGCGGGACGAACACCGGGGAGCTGTTTTTT	CASSKRTSGTNTGELFF
TRBD1	-	TRBJ1-3	TRBV7-9	TGTGCCAGCAGCTCCCCCGGGACAGGGGGTTTCTCTGGAAACACCATATATTTT	CASSSPGTGGFSGNTIYF
-	once	TRBJ2-3	TRBV27	TGTGCCACCTCTGCGTGGGGGTCTTCGGCAGATACGCAGTATTTT	CATSAWGSSADTQYF
-	-	TRBJ1-1	TRBV30	TGTGCCTGGAGTGCTCAGGGACACACTGAAGCTTTCTTT	CAWSAQGHTEAFF
-	-	TRBJ1-2	TRBV30	TGTGCCTGGGACCTGACGGGACCAAGGGGCTACACCTTC	CAWDLTGPRGYTF
-	-	TRBJ2-7	TRBV6-5	TGTGCCAGCGGTCTTGGCGGCACCTACGAGCAGTACTTC	CASGLGGTYEQYF
TRBD2	-	TRBJ2-5	TRBV18	TGTGCCAGCTCACCACCGTCCTTAGCGGGTCTCCAAGAGACCCAGTACTTC	CASSPPSLAGLQETQYF
TRBD2	-	TRBJ2-3	TRBV7-9	TGTGCCAGCAGCTCTCGACTAGCGGGGACCGCCCATACGCAGTATTTT	CASSSRLAGTAHTQYF
TRBD2	-	TRBJ2-1	TRBV7-3	TGTGCCAGCAGCCGTTCGACTAGCGGTGAGCAGTTCTTC	CASSRSTSGEQFF
-	-	TRBJ2-5	TRBV5-5	TGTGCCAGCAGCTTGGCCGAGGGATATGAGACCCAGTACTTC	CASSLAEGYETQYF
TRBD1	-	TRBJ2-2	TRBV4-2	TGTGCCAGTTTAGCCGGGACAGGGGCCAACACCGGGGAGCTGTTTTTT	CASLAGTGANTGELFF